This T cell receptor (beta chain) was documented in a study of CD8+ T cells in alopecia areata. The study, taken as a whole, reports: Scalp data also include sequences from resident alphabeta T cells of normal skin. Among the 100 top clones, expanded CD8+ clones, like scalp clonality, were significantly decreased by tofacitinib.

There are a few counts of this clone. What it binds is not known. Documented treatment: oral pan-JAK inhibitor, 5-10 mg twice daily. This CDR3 has 13 residues. Deletions cut 7 bases from V and 0 bases from J, with 12 bases between. Germline CDR1 and CDR2: SQVTM and ANQGSEA. Following extraction, RNA underwent reverse transcription to cDNA, which served as the sequencing template. Only in-frame clones appear in the TCRdb table, and some are missing; sequencing was by immunoSEQ multiplex PCR. Of about 270,000 clones in the sample, 45% to 70% were seen once. The material sequenced was CD4+ T cells sorted from blood, taken around week 54, from a patient treated with tofacitinib. The rearrangement uses TRBV29-1 and TRBJ1-1, with a possible D match to TRBD1 (6 bases). The receptor's source is a human donor with alopecia areata. In nucleotides, the CDR3 is TGCAGCGCAAGGGGACAAATGAACACTGAAGCTTTCTTT. The encoded protein is CSARGQMNTEAFF.